The 2 T cell receptor beta chains below all came from one sample that was sequenced in a study of blood T cell repertoires in COVID-19. The method was immunoSEQ multiplex PCR; TCRdb's version includes in-frame clones alone and lacks a portion of them. The sample lists about 170,000 clones, more than 75% occurring once. Sequenced material: peripheral blood. The source is a woman of 80 years or more with COVID-19, enrolled during active disease.

The rearrangement links TRBV5-4 to TRBJ1-1, with D tentatively TRBD1 (6 bases). Germline CDR1 is SGHNT and CDR2 is YYREEE (reference sequence). This CDR3 comprises 13 residues. Trimming took 5 bases from V and 3 from J, leaving 11 bases between them. CDR3 sequence reads: CASSQNRDTEAFF. The CDR3 DNA reads as TGTGCCAGCAGTCAAAACAGGGACACTGAAGCTTTCTTT.

The chain joins TRBV20-1 to TRBJ2-1, with D tentatively TRBD2 (5 bases). V was trimmed by 6 bases and J by 1 base, leaving 13 bases between them. Germline CDR1 reads DFQATT; CDR2 reads SNEGSKA (reference sequence). The CDR3 has 14 amino acids. The CDR3 here is CSASSTRSYNEQFF. The CDR3, as DNA: TGCAGTGCCAGTAGTACTAGATCCTACAATGAGCAGTTCTTC.